Each of the 21 T cell receptor beta chains below was sequenced from the same sample in a study of shared clonotypes between healthy human individuals. Measured with immunoSEQ multiplex PCR; TCRdb has only the in-frame clones, and not every one. The sample has hundreds of thousands of clones; 55% to 85% are singletons. Input material: memory CD4+ T cells sorted from blood. Subset indicated: CD45RA-negative fraction. These receptors came from a woman aged 25 to 45 in good health.

The chain employs TRBV15 and TRBJ2-7, with D possibly being TRBD1 or TRBD2 (5 bases each). CDR1 is LNHNV, CDR2 YYDKDF, per germline (reference sequence). The CDR3 contains 14 residues. The V gene lost 2 bases and the J gene lost 3 bases, with 11 bases spanning the gap. The CDR3 DNA reads as TGTGCCACCAGCAGAAATACAGGAGGCTACGAGCAGTACTTC. This sequence encodes CATSRNTGGYEQYF.

This CDR3 is CASSLFTGSNQPQHF. CDR3 DNA sequence: TGTGCCAGCAGCTTATTTACGGGGAGCAATCAGCCCCAGCATTTT. This chain uses TRBV7-2 with TRBJ1-5, with D hard to call. Trimming pared 2 bases from V and 1 base from J, leaving 9 bases between. CDR3 size: 15 residues. CDR1 and CDR2 (germline): SGHTA, FQGNSA.

This clone came up once. A much larger clone sits a single nucleotide away, making a read error possible. Distinct nucleotide sequences in the sample also encode this CDR3. The gene calls are TRBV5-1 and TRBJ2-1; 7 bases align to TRBD2. Germline CDR1 reads SGHRS; CDR2 reads YFSETQ. The junction had 4 bases not matched to a gene; V was cut back by 0 bases and J by 4 bases. The CDR3 has 15 amino acids. The CDR3 is CASSLVSSGYNEQFF. The CDR3 nucleotides read TGCGCCAGCAGCTTGGTGTCTAGCGGTTACAATGAGCAGTTCTTC.

The chain carries TRBV2 and TRBJ2-6; a possible D gene is TRBD1 (5 bases). The germline V gene encodes CDR1 SNHLY and CDR2 FYNNEI. V was trimmed by 11 bases and J by 0 bases, leaving 14 bases between them. This CDR3 is 15 amino acids long. CDR3 in DNA: TGTGCCGGAAAGACAGTTAACTCTGGGGCCAACGTCCTGACTTTC. Translating gives CAGKTVNSGANVLTF.

CDR3 sequence: CASSFGAGGPFNEQFF. CDR3 in DNA: TGTGCCAGCAGCTTTGGTGCGGGAGGGCCCTTCAATGAGCAGTTCTTC. V gene TRBV7-9 combines with J gene TRBJ2-1, with 9 positions matching TRBD2. The V gene end was trimmed by 3 bases and the J gene end by 6 bases; junction bases not matched to a gene: 9. In germline, CDR1 is SEHNR, CDR2 FQNEAQ (reference sequence). CDR3 length: 16 amino acids.

The V gene is TRBV5-4, the J gene TRBJ2-1, with 14 bases lining up with TRBD2. Trimming took 4 bases from V and 8 from J; bases not matched to a gene: 11. The germline CDR1 and CDR2 sequences are SGHNT and YYREEE (reference sequence). This CDR3 contains 17 residues. The CDR3 region has the DNA TGTGCCAGCAGCCGCGGGACTAGCGGGAGAGTTGGGGATGAGCAGTTCTTC. As protein: CASSRGTSGRVGDEQFF.

This chain connects TRBV5-1 to TRBJ2-3; 9 positions agree with TRBD2. CDR1 SGHRS and CDR2 YFSETQ come from the germline V gene. The J segment lost 6 bases and the V segment lost 0 bases, leaving 23 bases of the junction unmatched. The CDR3 consists of 21 residues. For the CDR3, the DNA is TGCGCCAGCAGCTTGGCCGCTAAGAGACCCTTAGCGGGAGTACTCCGGGATACGCAGTATTTT. Residues: CASSLAAKRPLAGVLRDTQYF.

The V gene is TRBV5-4, the J gene TRBJ2-1, with 8 bases matching TRBD2. Germline trimming cut 3 bases from V and 8 bases from J; bases unmatched to any gene: 16. CDR3 length equals 17 residues. Germline V gives CDR1 SGHNT, CDR2 YYREEE (reference sequence). The CDR3 reads CASSSDGTSVGLDEQFF. CDR3 nucleotide sequence: TGTGCCAGCAGCTCGGACGGGACTAGTGTAGGTCTCGATGAGCAGTTCTTC.

The chain carries TRBV29-1 and TRBJ2-2; D is undetermined. Germline assignment: CDR1 SQVTM and CDR2 ANQGSEA. This CDR3 is built from 13 residues. V was trimmed by 4 bases and J by 6 bases, leaving 12 bases between them. The CDR3 DNA reads TGCAGCGTTGGTCAAGTTTCGGCCGGGGAGCTGTTTTTT. Translating it yields CSVGQVSAGELFF.

The genes are TRBV4-1 and TRBJ2-5; 7 bases match TRBD2. Germline V lookup: CDR1 MGHRA, CDR2 YSYEKL. V shed 3 bases and J 5 bases; nucleotides not matched to a gene: 3. The CDR3 sequence is 13 residues long. The CDR3 loop is CASSQLRGETQYF. The CDR3 bases are TGCGCCAGCAGCCAGCTGCGGGGGGAGACCCAGTACTTC.

J is TRBJ2-2 and V is TRBV9; TRBD1 might be the D (5 bases). The CDR3 is 16 residues long. Trimming removed 7 bases at V and 0 bases at J, with 16 bases between. Per the germline V gene, CDR1 is SGDLS and CDR2 is YYNGEE. This chain's CDR3 is CASANRFHANTGELFF. As DNA, the CDR3 is TGTGCCAGCGCCAACAGGTTTCATGCGAACACCGGGGAGCTGTTTTTT.

This clone occurred a few times. Other DNA sequences from this sample encode an identical CDR3 as well. The gene calls are TRBV11-2 and TRBJ2-5, with 8 bases that match TRBD2. The CDR3 sequence is 14 residues long. V shed 3 bases, J shed 5 bases, and the junction held 5 bases outside the gene matches. Germline values: CDR1 SGHAT, CDR2 FQNNGV. CDR3 residues: CASSFTGGKETQYF. The CDR3, as DNA: TGTGCCAGCAGCTTTACGGGAGGGAAGGAGACCCAGTACTTC.

The chain uses TRBV11-2 and TRBJ2-5; D is possibly TRBD2 (5 bases). In germline, CDR1 is SGHAT, CDR2 FQNNGV. The CDR3 is 17 amino acids. With 4 bases removed from V and 2 bases from J, the gap between germline ends came to 20 bases. CDR3 in DNA: TGTGCCAGCAGCTCACGAAGGAGGTACAGCGGTCAAGAGACCCAGTACTTC. Its translation: CASSSRRRYSGQETQYF.

This chain links TRBV5-6 with TRBJ2-7; 9 bases are shared with TRBD1. The ends lost 2 bases at V and 6 bases at J; junction bases unmatched: 9. CDR1 is SGHDT and CDR2 is YYEEEE in the germline V gene. This CDR3 region has 15 residues. CDR3 region: CASSLPGQGVPEQYF. The CDR3, as DNA: TGTGCCAGCAGCTTACCGGGACAGGGAGTCCCCGAGCAGTACTTC.

The gene calls are TRBV5-1 and TRBJ2-5; TRBD1 aligns across 9 bases. The CDR3 extends over 15 amino acids. V lost 5 bases, J lost 5 bases, and 10 bases stayed unmatched. The germline gives CDR1 SGHRS, CDR2 YFSETQ. In nucleotides, the CDR3 is TGCGCCAGCAGGTCTGGACAGGGGTGGACGGAGACCCAGTACTTC. This sequence encodes CASRSGQGWTETQYF.

V usage is TRBV18 and J usage is TRBJ1-5; 7 bases fit TRBD1. CDR1 and CDR2 from the germline V gene are KGHSH and LQKENI. V shed 5 bases, J shed 9 bases, and the junction held 13 bases outside the gene matches. This CDR3 is built from 15 residues. This chain's CDR3 is CASSNEDRVGRPQHF. The CDR3 DNA reads TGTGCCAGCTCAAACGAAGACAGGGTGGGTCGGCCCCAGCATTTT.

With regard to this clone: The same CDR3 can be traced to other DNA sequences in this sample. V is TRBV15 and J is TRBJ2-2; 10 positions agree with TRBD1. The CDR3 is 16 amino acids. Germline V lookup: CDR1 LNHNV, CDR2 YYDKDF (reference sequence). The J segment lost 5 bases and the V segment lost 1 base, leaving 4 bases of the junction unmatched. DNA for the CDR3: TGTGCCACCAGCAGAGTTGGGACAGGGGTAACCGGGGAGCTGTTTTTT. Its protein is CATSRVGTGVTGELFF. The variable domain in full, with the rest retrieved from reference TRBV15 and TRBJ2-2, is DAMVIQNPRYQVTQFGKPVTLSCSQTLNHNVMYWYQQKSSQAPKLLFHYYDKDFNNEADTPDNFQSRRPNTSFCFLDIRSPGLGDTAMYLCATSRVGTGVTGELFFGEGSRLTVL.

CDR3 nucleotide sequence: TGTGCCAGCAGTTTAAGCGGGGCTATGGGCTACACCTTC. Amino acid sequence: CASSLSGAMGYTF. The chain is built from TRBV27 and TRBJ1-2, with D perhaps matching TRBD1 (5 bases). Trimming cost V 2 bases and J 8 bases, with 12 bases left between them. CDR1 and CDR2 (germline): MNHEY, SMNVEV (reference sequence). This CDR3 is 13 amino acids long.

There are a few counts of this clone. This sequence joins TRBV30 and TRBJ2-3; 8 nucleotides line up with TRBD2. Germline loops: CDR1 GTSNPN, CDR2 SVGIG (reference sequence). CDR3 length: 13 residues. The J segment lost 6 bases and the V segment lost 7 bases, leaving 9 bases of the junction unmatched. CDR3 region: CASQAGAGDTQYF. The DNA of the CDR3 is TGTGCCTCTCAAGCGGGAGCGGGGGATACGCAGTATTTT.

The chain links TRBV28 to TRBJ1-2; 7 nucleotides line up with TRBD1. The V gene's germline CDR1 is MDHEN and CDR2 SYDVKM. With 8 bases clipped from V and 1 base from J, the junction kept 10 bases outside the gene matches. The CDR3 covers 15 residues. In DNA form, the CDR3 reads TGTGCCAGCGGGGAGACAGGGCCTAGTAACTATGGCTACACCTTC. Its translation: CASGETGPSNYGYTF.

V gene TRBV27 combines with J gene TRBJ2-5; 10 bases agree with TRBD2. After removal of 3 bases from V and 5 bases from J, the junction contained 6 bases not matched to a gene. The CDR3 extends over 15 amino acids. The germline V gene has CDR1 MNHEY and CDR2 SMNVEV (reference sequence). The CDR3 DNA is TGTGCCAGCAGTTTCATGGGTAGCGGGAGGGAGACCCAGTACTTC. This translates into CASSFMGSGRETQYF.